The source of this T cell receptor beta chain is a study of T cells in Graves' hyperthyroidism and ophthalmopathy. Study overall: Pretreatment peripheral blood was obtained at initial diagnosis.

TCR beta CDR3 regions were amplified from RNA transcripts. With the HTBI primer set, the TCR CDR3 went through a first round of RT-PCR. TCRdb itself ran the multiplex PCR reads through MiXCR, one entry per CDR3 protein. The sample includes about 200,000 distinct CDR3 sequences, about 18% seen only once; the top ten take around two fifths. Study-wide results and caveats: Most expanded thyroid clonotypes above 0.001 also appeared in blood. The authors' 13 V-J model separated ophthalmopathy from stable hyperthyroidism.

Graves' hyperthyroidism was deemed stable absent ophthalmopathy progression within 18 months. The CDR3 has 15 residues. Germline CDR1 and CDR2: SGHAT and FQNNGV. V lost 7 bases and J lost 5; bases outside the gene matches: 7. Concerning this clonotype: What it recognizes is unknown.

The sequence was obtained from a man between 35 and 55 years old with Graves' hyperthyroidism. The J gene is TRBJ2-3, the V gene TRBV11-2; 12 bases align to TRBD2. The sequenced sample was blood. CDR3 amino acids: CASTVLAGGGDTQYF. The CDR3 DNA reads as TGTGCCAGCACCGTACTAGCGGGAGGAGGAGATACGCAGTATTTT.